The rows below give T cell receptor beta chains drawn from one sample of a study of blood T cell repertoires in COVID-19. This table comes from immunoSEQ multiplex PCR, and its TCRdb copy is limited to in-frame clones, with some not included. The sample yields some 220,000 clones, around 83% seen once. The sequenced material came from peripheral blood. Receptors originate from a woman aged 70-85 years with COVID-19, enrolled during active disease. CDR3s include the opening cysteine and the closing phenylalanine or tryptophan. The D gene is left open where the match is weak. The size entry is marked missing in some rows and otherwise reads once, few, many or a size class.

CDR3aa: CASSLWGGGGSLLGTQYF
CDR3nt: TGTGCCAGCAGTTTATGGGGTGGGGGAGGCTCTTTGTTGGGGACCCAGTACTTC
j_gene: TRBJ2-5
v_gene: TRBV28
abundance: -
d_gene: -

CDR3aa: CASSDPRGPRRTEAFF
CDR3nt: TGCGCCAGCAGCGACCCCAGGGGCCCCCGACGGACTGAAGCTTTCTTT
j_gene: TRBJ1-1
v_gene: TRBV5-1
abundance: -
d_gene: -

CDR3aa: CASSRLPQSGRNEQFF
CDR3nt: TGCGCCAGCAGCCGATTGCCCCAAAGCGGGAGGAATGAGCAGTTCTTC
j_gene: TRBJ2-1
v_gene: TRBV5-1
abundance: once
d_gene: TRBD2

CDR3aa: CASSVTPAGMIHNEQFF
CDR3nt: TGTGCCAGCAGCGTAACTCCAGCGGGAATGATCCACAATGAGCAGTTCTTC
j_gene: TRBJ2-1
v_gene: TRBV2
abundance: -
d_gene: TRBD2

CDR3aa: CASSPRTNTDTQYF
CDR3nt: TGTGCCAGCTCACCAAGGACTAACACAGATACGCAGTATTTT
j_gene: TRBJ2-3
v_gene: TRBV18
abundance: -
d_gene: -

CDR3aa: CATSRDLGGKTVNYGYTF
CDR3nt: TGTGCCACCAGCAGAGATTTAGGGGGCAAGACCGTTAACTATGGCTACACCTTC
j_gene: TRBJ1-2
v_gene: TRBV15
abundance: -
d_gene: TRBD1

CDR3aa: CASSPLQGKDSPLHF
CDR3nt: TGTGCCAGCAGCCCCCTACAGGGGAAAGACTCACCCCTCCACTTT
j_gene: TRBJ1-6
v_gene: TRBV14
abundance: few
d_gene: TRBD1

CDR3aa: CASSPFVPQGWTNTEAFF
CDR3nt: TGTGCCAGCTCACCATTTGTGCCCCAGGGGTGGACGAACACTGAAGCTTTCTTT
j_gene: TRBJ1-1
v_gene: TRBV18
abundance: -
d_gene: -

CDR3aa: CASSLLGPGNTEAFF
CDR3nt: TGTGCCAGCAGTTTATTGGGGCCGGGGAACACTGAAGCTTTCTTT
j_gene: TRBJ1-1
v_gene: TRBV28
abundance: -
d_gene: -

CDR3aa: CASSSGEANTGELFF
CDR3nt: TGTGCCAGCAGCTCGGGGGAGGCCAACACCGGGGAGCTGTTTTTT
j_gene: TRBJ2-2
v_gene: TRBV7-8
abundance: -
d_gene: -

CDR3aa: CASSPRQARAGYTF
CDR3nt: TGTGCCAGCAGCCCCCGACAGGCTCGGGCTGGCTACACCTTC
j_gene: TRBJ1-2
v_gene: TRBV7-2
abundance: -
d_gene: -

CDR3aa: CATSRSSGPSGYNEQFF
CDR3nt: TGTGCCACCAGCAGATCTTCAGGGCCTAGCGGATACAATGAGCAGTTCTTC
j_gene: TRBJ2-1
v_gene: TRBV15
abundance: once
d_gene: TRBD2

CDR3aa: CASSPPSRGPDGYTF
CDR3nt: TGTGCCAGCTCACCACCCAGTAGGGGGCCAGATGGCTACACCTTC
j_gene: TRBJ1-2
v_gene: TRBV18
abundance: -
d_gene: TRBD1

CDR3aa: CASSLARTDEQFF
CDR3nt: TGTGCCAGCAGCTTAGCTCGGACTGATGAGCAGTTCTTC
j_gene: TRBJ2-1
v_gene: TRBV7-2
abundance: few
d_gene: -

CDR3aa: CASSLVSGSPTGELFF
CDR3nt: TGTGCCAGCAGCTTAGTCAGCGGGAGTCCCACCGGGGAGCTGTTTTTT
j_gene: TRBJ2-2
v_gene: TRBV7-6
abundance: -
d_gene: TRBD2

CDR3aa: CASSLGRGQPQETQYF
CDR3nt: TGTGCCAGCAGCTTAGGCCGCGGACAGCCACAAGAGACCCAGTACTTC
j_gene: TRBJ2-5
v_gene: TRBV13
abundance: -
d_gene: -

CDR3aa: CASSRDRASEKLFF
CDR3nt: TGCGCCAGCAGCCGGGACAGGGCGAGTGAAAAACTGTTTTTT
j_gene: TRBJ1-4
v_gene: TRBV5-1
abundance: -
d_gene: TRBD1

CDR3aa: CASSPGTGRGTEAFF
CDR3nt: TGTGCCAGCAGCCCCGGGACAGGGAGGGGCACTGAAGCTTTCTTT
j_gene: TRBJ1-1
v_gene: TRBV7-2
abundance: -
d_gene: TRBD1

CDR3aa: CSASGTDYGYTF
CDR3nt: TGCAGTGCTAGTGGGACAGACTATGGCTACACCTTC
j_gene: TRBJ1-2
v_gene: TRBV20-1
abundance: -
d_gene: TRBD1

CDR3aa: CASSFGQVKNTGELFF
CDR3nt: TGTGCCAGCAGCTTTGGACAGGTCAAAAACACCGGGGAGCTGTTTTTT
j_gene: TRBJ2-2
v_gene: TRBV7-3
abundance: once
d_gene: TRBD1

CDR3aa: CASSRTKGETEAFF
CDR3nt: TGTGCCAGCTCCCGGACAAAAGGGGAAACTGAAGCTTTCTTT
j_gene: TRBJ1-1
v_gene: TRBV18
abundance: -
d_gene: -

CDR3aa: CASSRGLAQNTGELFF
CDR3nt: TGTGCCAGCAGCCGCGGACTAGCGCAGAACACCGGGGAGCTGTTTTTT
j_gene: TRBJ2-2
v_gene: TRBV14
abundance: -
d_gene: TRBD2

CDR3aa: CATSDSPGTGGSEQFF
CDR3nt: TGTGCCACCAGTGATTCGCCGGGGACAGGCGGTAGTGAGCAGTTCTTC
j_gene: TRBJ2-1
v_gene: TRBV24-1
abundance: -
d_gene: TRBD1

CDR3aa: CASSLQGSKNIQYF
CDR3nt: TGTGCCAGCAGTTTGCAGGGGAGCAAAAACATTCAGTACTTC
j_gene: TRBJ2-4
v_gene: TRBV28
abundance: -
d_gene: -

CDR3aa: CASQEVVGISPLHF
CDR3nt: TGTGCCAGCCAGGAGGTCGTCGGCATTTCACCCCTCCACTTT
j_gene: TRBJ1-6
v_gene: TRBV6-6
abundance: -
d_gene: -

CDR3aa: CASSVDPRGGRRNTDTQYF
CDR3nt: TGTGCCAGCAGCGTAGACCCCCGCGGCGGGAGGAGAAACACAGATACGCAGTATTTT
j_gene: TRBJ2-3
v_gene: TRBV9
abundance: -
d_gene: TRBD2

CDR3aa: CASSALRGGSYNEQFF
CDR3nt: TGTGCCAGTAGTGCCCTCAGGGGAGGGTCCTACAATGAGCAGTTCTTC
j_gene: TRBJ2-1
v_gene: TRBV19
abundance: -
d_gene: -

CDR3aa: CASSDRGFPSDTQYF
CDR3nt: TGTGCCAGCTCTGACAGGGGGTTTCCTTCAGATACGCAGTATTTT
j_gene: TRBJ2-3
v_gene: TRBV27
abundance: -
d_gene: TRBD1

CDR3aa: CASSLSRTSGNYEQFF
CDR3nt: TGTGCCAGCAGCCTATCTCGGACTAGCGGGAACTATGAGCAGTTCTTC
j_gene: TRBJ2-1
v_gene: TRBV5-4
abundance: -
d_gene: TRBD2

CDR3aa: CATSDPGTLTGELFF
CDR3nt: TGTGCCACCAGTGATCCCGGGACACTCACCGGGGAGCTGTTTTTT
j_gene: TRBJ2-2
v_gene: TRBV24-1
abundance: -
d_gene: -

CDR3aa: CASSLSDRNYGYTF
CDR3nt: TGTGCCAGCAGTTTATCAGACAGGAACTATGGCTACACCTTC
j_gene: TRBJ1-2
v_gene: TRBV28
abundance: -
d_gene: -